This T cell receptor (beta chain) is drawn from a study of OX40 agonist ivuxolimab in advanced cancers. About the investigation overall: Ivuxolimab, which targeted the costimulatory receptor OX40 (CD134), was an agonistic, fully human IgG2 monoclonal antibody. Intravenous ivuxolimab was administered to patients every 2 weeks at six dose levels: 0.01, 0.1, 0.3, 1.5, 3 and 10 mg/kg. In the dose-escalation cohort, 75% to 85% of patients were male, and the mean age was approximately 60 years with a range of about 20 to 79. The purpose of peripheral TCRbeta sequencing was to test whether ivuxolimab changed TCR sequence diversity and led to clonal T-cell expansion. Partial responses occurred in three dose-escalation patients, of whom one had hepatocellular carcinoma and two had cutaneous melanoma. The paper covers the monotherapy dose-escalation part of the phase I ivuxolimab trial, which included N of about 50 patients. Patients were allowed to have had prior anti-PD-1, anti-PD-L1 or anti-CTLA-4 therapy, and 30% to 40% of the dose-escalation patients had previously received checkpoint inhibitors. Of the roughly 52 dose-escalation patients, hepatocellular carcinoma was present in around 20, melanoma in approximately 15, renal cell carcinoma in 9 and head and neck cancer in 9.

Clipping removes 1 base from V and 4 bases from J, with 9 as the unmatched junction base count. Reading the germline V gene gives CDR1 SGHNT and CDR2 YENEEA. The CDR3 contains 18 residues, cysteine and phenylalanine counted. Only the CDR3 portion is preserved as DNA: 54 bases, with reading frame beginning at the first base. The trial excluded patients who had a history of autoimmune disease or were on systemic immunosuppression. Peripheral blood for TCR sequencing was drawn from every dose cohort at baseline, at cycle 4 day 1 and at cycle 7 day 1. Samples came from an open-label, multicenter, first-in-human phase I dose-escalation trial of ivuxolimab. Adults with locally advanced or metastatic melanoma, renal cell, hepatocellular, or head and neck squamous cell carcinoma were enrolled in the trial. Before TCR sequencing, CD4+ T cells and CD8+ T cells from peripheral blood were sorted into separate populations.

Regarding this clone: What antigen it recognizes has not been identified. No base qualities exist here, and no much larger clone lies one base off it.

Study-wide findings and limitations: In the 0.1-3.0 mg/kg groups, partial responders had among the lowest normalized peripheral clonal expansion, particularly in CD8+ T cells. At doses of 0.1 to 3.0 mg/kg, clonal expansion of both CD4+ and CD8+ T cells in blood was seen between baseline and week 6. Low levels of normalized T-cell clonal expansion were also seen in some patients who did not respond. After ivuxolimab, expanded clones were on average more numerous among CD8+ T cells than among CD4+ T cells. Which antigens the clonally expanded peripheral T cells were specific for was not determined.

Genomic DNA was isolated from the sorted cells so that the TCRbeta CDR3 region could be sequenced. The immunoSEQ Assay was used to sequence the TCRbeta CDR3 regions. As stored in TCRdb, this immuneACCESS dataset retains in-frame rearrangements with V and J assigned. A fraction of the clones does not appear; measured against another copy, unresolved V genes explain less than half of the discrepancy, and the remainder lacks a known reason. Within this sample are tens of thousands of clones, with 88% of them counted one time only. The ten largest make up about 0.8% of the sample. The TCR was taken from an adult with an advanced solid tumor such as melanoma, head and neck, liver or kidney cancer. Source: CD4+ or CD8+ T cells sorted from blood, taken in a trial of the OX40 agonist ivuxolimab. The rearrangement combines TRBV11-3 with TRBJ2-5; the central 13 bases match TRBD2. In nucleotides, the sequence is TGTGCCAGCAGCTTAGGACTAGCGGGGGGCTCAACCCTAGAGACCCAGTACTTC. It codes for CASSLGLAGGSTLETQYF.